Listed here are 10 T cell receptor beta chains from one sample, sequenced in a study of T-cell reconstitution after alpha-beta-depleted transplantation in children. Preparing the TCRbeta library involved the use of unique molecular identifiers. TCRdb reanalysed the PCR reads using MiXCR and keeps one entry per CDR3 protein. The repertoire includes hundreds of thousands of distinct CDR3 sequences, about 15% of them detected once, and about 1.1% sits in the top ten. Here the sequenced sample was PBMCs from the stem cell graft donor, taken from the stem cell graft. Every receptor here comes from a human donor who donated a stem cell graft to a child with acute myeloid leukemia.

This clonotype was seen only a few times. CDR3: CASSRTGTGQFF. The CDR3 DNA follows: TGTGCCAGCAGCCGGACAGGGACGGGGCAGTTCTTC. This chain joins TRBV7-9 and TRBJ2-1; 8 bases line up with TRBD1. This CDR3 is built from 12 residues. Germline assignment: CDR1 SEHNR and CDR2 FQNEAQ (reference sequence). V was pared by 5 bases and J by 12 bases, with 6 bases of the junction left unmatched.

As for this clonotype: This may arise from a read error, as a much more abundant clone is one base away. J is TRBJ1-1 and V is TRBV20-1; TRBD1 agrees at 7 bases. The CDR3 totals 15 residues. Germline V gene data show CDR1 as DFQATT and CDR2 as SNEGSKA (reference sequence). The CDR3 loop reads CSARTTGAGDTEVFF. DNA for the CDR3: TGCAGTGCTAGGACCACAGGGGCTGGGGACACTGAAGTTTTCTTT.

In this sample, this clonotype turned up a few times. The chain couples TRBV12-3 or TRBV12-4 to TRBJ1-2; D is perhaps TRBD1 (6 bases). Trimming removed 8 bases at V and 4 bases at J, with 17 bases between. This CDR3 has 14 residues. The CDR3 DNA reads as TGTGCCAGCCGAGACGGACAGCGTTTCTATGGCTACACCTTC. This gives the protein CASRDGQRFYGYTF.

This clonotype was detected many times. The V gene is TRBV20-1, the J gene TRBJ2-1, with D uncertain. The CDR3 has 14 amino acids. The V gene's germline CDR1 is DFQATT and CDR2 SNEGSKA (reference sequence). Trimming took 1 base from V and 5 from J, leaving 12 bases between them. CDR3 protein: CSARGAGLNNEQFF. The CDR3 DNA reads as TGCAGTGCTAGAGGAGCAGGCCTCAACAATGAGCAGTTCTTC.

This clonotype was found a few times. This chain links TRBV29-1 with TRBJ1-3, with D uncertain. Per the germline V gene, CDR1 is SQVTM and CDR2 is ANQGSEA. The CDR3 is 13 amino acids. V was clipped by 4 bases and J by 0 bases, with 7 bases between them. CDR3 DNA sequence: TGCAGCGTTGCGGCTACCTCTGGAAACACCATATATTTT. Protein: CSVAATSGNTIYF.

This clonotype was found a few times. The chain has TRBV10-3 and TRBJ2-3; maybe TRBD1 (7 bases). This CDR3 has 16 residues. The germline V gene has CDR1 ENHRY and CDR2 SYGVKD. For the CDR3, the DNA is TGTGCTACTTTTGGGGCCAACAGGGGACTTGAGGATACGCAGTATTTT. Translation: CATFGANRGLEDTQYF.

In this sample, this clonotype turned up a few times. V usage is TRBV7-2 and J usage is TRBJ1-1; D unclear. Deletions cut 6 bases from V and 0 bases from J, with 14 bases between. Germline V gene lookup returns CDR1 SGHTA and CDR2 FQGNSA. The CDR3 runs 15 residues. CDR3: CASSPNPGMNTEAFF. The CDR3 nucleotides read TGTGCCAGCAGTCCAAATCCGGGTATGAACACTGAAGCTTTCTTT. The variable domain in full, completed from reference TRBV7-2 and TRBJ1-1, reads GAGVSQSPSNKVTEKGKDVELRCDPISGHTALYWYRQSLGQGLEFLIYFQGNSAPDKSGLPSDRFSAERTGGSVSTLTIQRTQQEDSAVYLCASSPNPGMNTEAFFGQGTRLTVV.

This clonotype was recorded many times. The V and J genes are TRBV20-1 and TRBJ2-2; D might be TRBD2 (6 bases). Germline V gives CDR1 DFQATT, CDR2 SNEGSKA (reference sequence). Between the trimmed V and J ends, which lost 6 bases and 5 bases, there was a span of 13 bases. The CDR3 has 13 residues. The CDR3 loop reads CSARDQGTGELFF. Here the CDR3 DNA reads TGCAGTGCGCGGGACCAGGGTACCGGGGAGCTGTTTTTT.

The V and J genes are TRBV27 and TRBJ2-1, with 10 bases fitting TRBD1. Germline loops: CDR1 MNHEY, CDR2 SMNVEV (reference sequence). The CDR3 spans 15 residues. Trimming at V came to 3 bases and at J to 7 bases, leaving 6 bases not matched to a gene. CDR3: CASSFTGTGANEQFF. The CDR3 nucleotides read TGTGCCAGCAGTTTCACAGGGACAGGGGCAAATGAGCAGTTCTTC.

This clonotype was observed at least ten times. The chain combines TRBV20-1 with TRBJ2-1; D may be TRBD1 (6 bases). In germline, CDR1 is DFQATT, CDR2 SNEGSKA (reference sequence). The CDR3 totals 13 residues. V dropped 5 bases and J dropped 4 bases, with 12 bases sitting between them. CDR3 amino acids: CSAGGHEYNEQFF. DNA of the CDR3: TGCAGTGCTGGGGGCCATGAGTACAATGAGCAGTTCTTC.